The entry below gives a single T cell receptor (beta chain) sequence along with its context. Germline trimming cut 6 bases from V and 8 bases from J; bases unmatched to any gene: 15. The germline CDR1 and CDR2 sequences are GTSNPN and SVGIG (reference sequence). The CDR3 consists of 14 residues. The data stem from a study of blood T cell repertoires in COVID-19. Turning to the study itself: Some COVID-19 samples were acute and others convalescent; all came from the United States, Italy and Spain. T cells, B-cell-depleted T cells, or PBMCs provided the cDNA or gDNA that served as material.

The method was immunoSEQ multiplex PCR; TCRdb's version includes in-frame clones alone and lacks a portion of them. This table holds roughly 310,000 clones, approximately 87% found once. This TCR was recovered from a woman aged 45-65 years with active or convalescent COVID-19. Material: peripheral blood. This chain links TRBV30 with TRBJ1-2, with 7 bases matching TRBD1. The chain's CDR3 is CACEVGGAMGGYTF. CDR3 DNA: TGTGCCTGCGAGGTAGGGGGCGCAATGGGCGGCTACACCTTC.